This TCR beta chain was profiled in a study of shared clonotypes between healthy human individuals. Overall study results and limits: Compared with clonotypes that all four donors shared, non-shared clonotypes had lower generation probabilities.

The deep-level immunoSEQ assay was used. Generated by immunoSEQ multiplex PCR, the TCRdb table keeps only in-frame clones and is missing some. The sample has 2 million to 2.5 million clones; approximately 93% are singletons. CDR1 and CDR2 from the germline V gene are MNHEY and SMNVEV (reference sequence). This CDR3 has 13 residues. Worth noting for this clone: Its target is not known. An end of the junction differs from the germline gene, which may be a read error.

A CD45RA-negative memory subset and a CD45RA+ naive subset were separated from the CD4+ cells. The sequenced material came from naive CD4+ T cells from PBMCs. The sample's subset: CD45RA+ positively selected. The chain uses TRBV27 and TRBJ2-1; tentatively, D is TRBD1 (5 bases). This clonotype was sampled from a man aged 18 to 29 in good health. Some clones in this sample may be carry-over from other donors' samples. The CDR3 DNA follows: TGTGCCAGCAGTTTAACTATGGACAATGAACAGTTCTTC. Its translation is CASSLTMDNEQFF.